This record looks at one TCR beta chain sequence and its context. This specimen comes from a study of blood T cell repertoires in COVID-19. Overall study context: Acute and convalescent COVID-19 samples came from the United States, Italy and Spain. In each case, the material was cDNA or gDNA derived from T cells, B-cell-depleted T cells, or PBMCs.

In Seattle, patients joined the study during active infection and were tracked longitudinally. Trimming left V 7 bases short and J 4 bases short, with 13 bases between. This CDR3 contains 13 residues. The germline CDR1 and CDR2 sequences are MNHEY and SVGAGI. Sequenced by immunoSEQ multiplex PCR; TCRdb stores in-frame clones only, minus some. The sample carries about 150,000 clones, over 75% recorded once. This chain uses TRBV6-5 with TRBJ1-2; possibly TRBD1 for D (5 bases). Specimen: peripheral blood. This TCR was recovered from a man older than 75 with COVID-19, enrolled during active disease. The CDR3 loop is CASTRGSGYGYTF. The CDR3 nucleotides are TGTGCCAGCACGCGGGGGTCCGGCTATGGCTACACCTTC.